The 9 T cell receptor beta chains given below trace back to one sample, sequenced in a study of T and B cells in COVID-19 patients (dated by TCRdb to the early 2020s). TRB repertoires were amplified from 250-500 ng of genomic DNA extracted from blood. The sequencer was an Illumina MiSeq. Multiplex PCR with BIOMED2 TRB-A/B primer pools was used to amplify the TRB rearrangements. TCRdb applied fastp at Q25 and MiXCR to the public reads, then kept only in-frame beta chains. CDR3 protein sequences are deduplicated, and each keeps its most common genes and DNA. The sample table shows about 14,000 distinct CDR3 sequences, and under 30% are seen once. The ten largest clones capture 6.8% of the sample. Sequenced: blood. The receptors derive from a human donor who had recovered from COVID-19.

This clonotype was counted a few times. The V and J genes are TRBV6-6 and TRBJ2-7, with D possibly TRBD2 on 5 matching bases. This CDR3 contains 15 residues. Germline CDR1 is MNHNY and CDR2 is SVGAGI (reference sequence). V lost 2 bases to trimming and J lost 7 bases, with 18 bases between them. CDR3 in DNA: TGTGCCAGCAGTTACCGGATCACGACTACGGCGGAGCAGTACTTC. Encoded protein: CASSYRITTTAEQYF.

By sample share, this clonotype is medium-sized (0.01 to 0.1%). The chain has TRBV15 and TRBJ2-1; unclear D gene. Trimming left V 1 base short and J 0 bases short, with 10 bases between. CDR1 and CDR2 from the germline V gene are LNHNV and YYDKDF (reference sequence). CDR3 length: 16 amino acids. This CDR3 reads CATSRGGVSSYNEQFF. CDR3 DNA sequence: TGTGCCACCAGCAGAGGAGGCGTAAGCTCCTACAATGAGCAGTTCTTC. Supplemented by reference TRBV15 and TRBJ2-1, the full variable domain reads DAMVIQNPRYQVTQFGKPVTLSCSQTLNHNVMYWYQQKSSQAPKLLFHYYDKDFNNEADTPDNFQSRRPNTSFCFLDIRSPGLGDTAMYLCATSRGGVSSYNEQFFGPGTRLTVL.

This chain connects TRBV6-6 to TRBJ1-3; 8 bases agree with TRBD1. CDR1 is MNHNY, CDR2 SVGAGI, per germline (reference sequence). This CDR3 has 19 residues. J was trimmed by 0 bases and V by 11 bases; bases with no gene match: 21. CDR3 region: CASRAAGQGNTNSGNTIYF. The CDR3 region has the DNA TGTGCCTCACGGGCCGCCGGACAGGGCAACACCAACTCTGGAAACACCATATATTTT.

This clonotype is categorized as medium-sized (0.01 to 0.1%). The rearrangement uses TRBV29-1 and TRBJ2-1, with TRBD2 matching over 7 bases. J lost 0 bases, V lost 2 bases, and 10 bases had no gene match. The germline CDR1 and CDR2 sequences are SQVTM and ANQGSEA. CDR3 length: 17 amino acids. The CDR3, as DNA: TGCAGCGTTGAAAGGGCTAGCGGTGCGTTCTCCTACAATGAGCAGTTCTTC. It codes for CSVERASGAFSYNEQFF.

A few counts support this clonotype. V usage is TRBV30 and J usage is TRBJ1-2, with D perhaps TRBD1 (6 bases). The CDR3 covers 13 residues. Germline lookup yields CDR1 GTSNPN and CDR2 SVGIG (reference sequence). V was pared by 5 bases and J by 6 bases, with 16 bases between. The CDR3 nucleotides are TGTGCCTGGGGAAAACAGGGATTCGATGGCTACACCTTC. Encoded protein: CAWGKQGFDGYTF. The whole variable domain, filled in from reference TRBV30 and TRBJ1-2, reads SQTIHQWPATLVQPVGSPLSLECTVEGTSNPNLYWYRQAAGRGLQLLFYSVGIGQISSEVPQNLSASRPQDRQFILSSKKLLLSDSGFYLCAWGKQGFDGYTFGSGTRLTVV.

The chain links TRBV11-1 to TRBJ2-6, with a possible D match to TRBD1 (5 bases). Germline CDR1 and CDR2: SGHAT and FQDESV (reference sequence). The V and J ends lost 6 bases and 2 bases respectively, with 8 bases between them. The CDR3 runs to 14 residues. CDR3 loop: CASRGLAGANVLTF. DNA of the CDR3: TGTGCCAGCAGGGGGCTCGCTGGGGCCAACGTCCTGACTTTC.

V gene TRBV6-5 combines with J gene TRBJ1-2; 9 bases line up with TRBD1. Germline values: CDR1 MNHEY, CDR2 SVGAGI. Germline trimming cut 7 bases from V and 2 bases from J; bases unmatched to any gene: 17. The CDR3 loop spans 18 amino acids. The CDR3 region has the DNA TGTGCCAGCACACGGAACACAGGGGGCGCCGAAATAAACTATGGCTACACCTTC. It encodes CASTRNTGGAEINYGYTF.

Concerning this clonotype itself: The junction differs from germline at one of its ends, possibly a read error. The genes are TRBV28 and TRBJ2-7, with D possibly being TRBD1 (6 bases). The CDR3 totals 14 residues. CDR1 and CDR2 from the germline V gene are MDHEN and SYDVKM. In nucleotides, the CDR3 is TGTGCCAGCAGTTTACCGGACAGCTCCTACAAGCAGTACTTC. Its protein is CASSLPDSSYKQYF. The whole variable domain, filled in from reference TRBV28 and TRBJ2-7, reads DVKVTQSSRYLVKRTGEKVFLECVQDMDHENMFWYRQDPGLGLRLIYFSYDVKMKEKGDIPEGYSVSREKKERFSLILESASTNQTSMYLCASSLPDSSYKQYFGPGTRLTVT.

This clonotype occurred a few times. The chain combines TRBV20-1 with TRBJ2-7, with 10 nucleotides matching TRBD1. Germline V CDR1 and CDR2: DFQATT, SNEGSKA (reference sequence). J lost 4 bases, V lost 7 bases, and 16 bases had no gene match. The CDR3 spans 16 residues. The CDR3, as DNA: TGCAGTGGATCCCGGGACAGGGGAGGATTTGAGTACGAGCAGTACTTC. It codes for CSGSRDRGGFEYEQYF.